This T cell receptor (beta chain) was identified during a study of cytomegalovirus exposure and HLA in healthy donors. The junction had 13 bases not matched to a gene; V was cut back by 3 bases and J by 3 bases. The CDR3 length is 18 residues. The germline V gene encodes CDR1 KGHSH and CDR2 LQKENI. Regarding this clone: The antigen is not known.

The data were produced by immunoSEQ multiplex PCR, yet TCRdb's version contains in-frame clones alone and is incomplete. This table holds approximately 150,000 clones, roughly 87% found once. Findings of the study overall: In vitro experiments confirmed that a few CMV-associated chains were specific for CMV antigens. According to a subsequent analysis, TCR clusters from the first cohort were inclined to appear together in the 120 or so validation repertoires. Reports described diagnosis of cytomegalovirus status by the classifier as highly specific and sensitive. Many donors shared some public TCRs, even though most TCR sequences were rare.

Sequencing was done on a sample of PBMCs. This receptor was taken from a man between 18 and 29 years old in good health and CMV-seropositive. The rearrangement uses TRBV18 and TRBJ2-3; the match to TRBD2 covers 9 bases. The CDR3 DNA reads TGTGCCAGCTCACCCCTGGGAGAAAGCGGGAGGAGGACAGATACGCAGTATTTT. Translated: CASSPLGESGRRTDTQYF.